A selection of T cell receptor beta chains follows, all from one sample in a study of T cell changes during pregnancy in multiple sclerosis. Using immunoSEQ multiplex PCR, the repertoire was profiled, and TCRdb retains in-frame clones only, with some absent. The sample carries about 62,000 clones, nearly 90% recorded once. The sample consisted of peripheral blood, taken in the first trimester of pregnancy. These receptors were collected from a female donor with multiple sclerosis, enrolled in a pregnancy study. The CDR3 runs from the conserved cysteine through the conserved F or W. D genes are given only for firm matches. Size values are once, few and many counts, or a class for expanded clones, and some rows have none.

size	V	D	J	CDR3	DNA
.	TRBV5-1	TRBD1	TRBJ1-2	CASSLGDSSNGYTF	TGCGCCAGCAGCTTGGGGGACAGCTCTAATGGCTACACCTTC
.	TRBV19	TRBD2	TRBJ2-3	CASRIRPSGVGLDTQYF	TGTGCCAGTAGAATCCGCCCTAGCGGCGTGGGACTCGATACGCAGTATTTT
.	TRBV6-6	.	TRBJ1-5	CASSPRRQSNQPQHF	TGTGCCAGCAGTCCCCGACGACAGAGCAATCAGCCCCAGCATTTT
.	TRBV27	TRBD2	TRBJ2-1	CASTTLGTSGPNEQFF	TGTGCCAGCACCACGCTCGGGACTAGCGGGCCAAATGAGCAGTTCTTC
few	TRBV7-2	TRBD1	TRBJ1-2	CASSLGVTGMRGYTF	TGTGCCAGCAGCTTAGGAGTGACAGGGATGCGAGGCTACACCTTC
.	TRBV29-1	TRBD1	TRBJ2-1	CSATGVEQFF	TGCAGCGCGACAGGGGTTGAGCAGTTCTTC
.	TRBV11-3	TRBD2	TRBJ2-7	CASSSGTRAEQYF	TGTGCCAGCAGCTCTGGGACTAGAGCCGAGCAGTACTTC
few	TRBV7-2	.	TRBJ2-2	CASSLFAFGSGNTGELFF	TGTGCCAGCAGCTTGTTTGCCTTTGGTAGCGGAAACACCGGGGAGCTGTTTTTT
.	TRBV7-3	TRBD2	TRBJ2-3	CASSLEAVWSGGGSDTQYF	TGTGCCAGCAGCTTAGAAGCGGTTTGGAGCGGGGGGGGGTCAGATACGCAGTATTTT
.	TRBV9	.	TRBJ1-3	CASSGGQGNTIYF	TGTGCCAGCAGCGGTGGACAAGGAAACACCATATATTTT
.	TRBV4-3	TRBD1	TRBJ2-2	CASNKNGQANTGELFF	TGCGCCAGCAACAAAAACGGACAGGCCAACACCGGGGAGCTGTTTTTT
.	TRBV2	.	TRBJ1-4	CASSELRGGNEKLFF	TGTGCCAGCAGTGAACTCCGGGGGGGAAATGAAAAACTGTTTTTT
.	TRBV5-6	.	TRBJ1-1	CASSGLKIGAFF	TGTGCCAGCAGCGGGTTGAAAATCGGGGCTTTCTTT
.	TRBV10-1	TRBD2	TRBJ2-7	CASSPLVGGRVYEQYF	TGCGCCAGCAGTCCACTTGTGGGCGGGAGGGTCTACGAGCAGTACTTC
.	TRBV10-3	.	TRBJ2-1	CAISEDRYNEQFF	TGTGCCATCAGTGAGGACAGGTACAATGAGCAGTTCTTC
.	TRBV25-1	.	TRBJ1-2	CASSESGGRRYGYTF	TGTGCCAGCAGTGAATCGGGGGGTAGGAGGTATGGCTACACCTTC
.	TRBV19	TRBD2	TRBJ2-5	CASSGLAGGEETQYF	TGTGCCAGTAGTGGACTAGCGGGGGGGGAAGAGACCCAGTACTTC
.	TRBV5-1	TRBD2	TRBJ2-3	CASSLAESTDTQYF	TGCGCCAGCAGCCTAGCGGAGAGCACAGATACGCAGTATTTT
.	TRBV18	.	TRBJ2-1	CASSPTRAGSRNEQFF	TGTGCCAGCTCACCTACCAGGGCAGGGTCCCGCAATGAGCAGTTCTTC
.	TRBV7-6	TRBD2	TRBJ2-7	CASSLRPLAGISSYEQYF	TGTGCCAGCAGCCTTAGGCCACTAGCGGGAATTAGCTCCTACGAGCAGTACTTC
.	TRBV6-5	TRBD1	TRBJ1-2	CASSFMDRVWYGYTF	TGTGCCAGCAGCTTTATGGACAGGGTCTGGTATGGCTACACCTTC
.	TRBV7-9	TRBD2	TRBJ2-5	CASSESSLAGGGETQYF	TGTGCCAGCAGCGAGAGTAGCCTAGCGGGAGGCGGGGAGACCCAGTACTTC
once	TRBV7-9	TRBD1	TRBJ1-1	CASSLGTGQGSNTEAFF	TGTGCCAGCAGCTTGGGGACCGGACAGGGCTCGAACACTGAAGCTTTCTTT
.	TRBV7-9	TRBD1	TRBJ2-2	CASSPPGGPQTGELFF	TGTGCCAGCAGCCCGCCAGGGGGCCCTCAAACCGGGGAGCTGTTTTTT
few	TRBV29-1	TRBD2	TRBJ2-7	CSARTSGSFDEQYF	TGCAGCGCCAGGACTAGCGGGAGCTTTGACGAGCAGTACTTC
.	TRBV30	TRBD1	TRBJ2-5	CAWTQGAQETQYF	TGTGCCTGGACTCAGGGGGCGCAGGAGACCCAGTACTTC
once	TRBV9	TRBD1	TRBJ1-3	CASSPTGTGGNTIYF	TGTGCCAGCAGCCCGACCGGGACAGGAGGAAACACCATATATTTT
.	TRBV27	.	TRBJ2-7	CASSSQTRGSRYEQYF	TGTGCCAGCAGTTCCCAGACTAGGGGCTCGCGCTACGAGCAGTACTTC
.	TRBV30	.	TRBJ1-6	CAWSASRASLHF	TGTGCCTGGAGTGCCTCCAGGGCATCCCTCCACTTT
.	TRBV4-2	TRBD1	TRBJ1-4	CASSQPQTGREKLFF	TGTGCCAGCAGCCAACCCCAGACAGGGAGGGAAAAACTGTTTTTT
.	TRBV7-9	.	TRBJ2-3	CASRKGLDSTDTQYF	TGTGCCAGCAGGAAGGGACTCGATAGCACAGATACGCAGTATTTT
.	TRBV30	TRBD1	TRBJ1-1	CAWSPTGVAEAFF	TGTGCCTGGAGTCCTACAGGGGTGGCTGAAGCTTTCTTT
few	TRBV7-9	.	TRBJ2-7	CASAQGPYEQYF	TGTGCCAGCGCCCAGGGGCCCTACGAGCAGTACTTC
.	TRBV29-1	TRBD1	TRBJ1-1	CSVGTHPGQGVRTEAFF	TGCAGCGTTGGTACCCATCCGGGACAGGGGGTTAGGACTGAAGCTTTCTTT
.	TRBV27	TRBD1	TRBJ1-5	CASRTGNQPQHF	TGTGCCAGCAGGACAGGGAATCAGCCCCAGCATTTT
once	TRBV7-7	TRBD1	TRBJ2-7	CASSRDRDYEQYF	TGTGCCAGCAGCCGGGACAGGGACTACGAGCAGTACTTC
once	TRBV10-3	TRBD2	TRBJ2-3	CAISGRLADGTDTQYF	TGTGCCATCAGTGGGAGACTAGCGGATGGCACAGATACGCAGTATTTT
.	TRBV19	.	TRBJ1-2	CASTGLGYGYTF	TGTGCCAGTACGGGACTCGGCTATGGCTACACCTTC
.	TRBV19	.	TRBJ1-1	CASGRGGKAFF	TGTGCCAGTGGGAGGGGAGGGAAAGCTTTCTTT
.	TRBV19	.	TRBJ1-1	CASTWAGVGTYTEAFF	TGTGCCAGTACCTGGGCGGGTGTGGGGACTTACACTGAAGCTTTCTTT
.	TRBV30	TRBD1	TRBJ2-4	CAWSVSGQLKNIQYF	TGTGCCTGGAGTGTATCGGGACAGCTCAAAAACATTCAGTACTTC
.	TRBV27	TRBD2	TRBJ2-7	CASSILAGGDYEQYF	TGTGCCAGCAGTATACTAGCGGGAGGCGACTACGAGCAGTACTTC
.	TRBV28	TRBD2	TRBJ2-1	CASSTLLAGGYNEQFF	TGTGCCAGCAGTACCCTCCTAGCGGGGGGGTACAATGAGCAGTTCTTC
.	TRBV5-6	TRBD2	TRBJ2-3	CASSHSGSGTDTQYF	TGTGCCAGCAGCCATAGCGGGAGCGGCACAGATACGCAGTATTTT
.	TRBV5-1	.	TRBJ2-5	CASSFTVQETQYF	TGCGCCAGCAGCTTCACAGTCCAAGAGACCCAGTACTTC
.	TRBV23-1	.	TRBJ2-7	CATLSGTPYEQYF	TGCGCCACCCTTTCGGGAACACCATACGAGCAGTACTTC
.	TRBV27	.	TRBJ1-2	CASSLIGGDMQLNYGYTF	TGTGCCAGCAGTTTAATCGGGGGAGACATGCAGCTTAACTATGGCTACACCTTC
.	TRBV14	.	TRBJ1-1	CASSQAGALNTEAFF	TGTGCCAGCAGCCAGGCGGGGGCCCTGAACACTGAAGCTTTCTTT
.	TRBV29-1	.	TRBJ1-2	CSASLGEYGYTF	TGCAGCGCCTCATTAGGAGAATATGGCTACACCTTC
.	TRBV7-2	TRBD2	TRBJ2-7	CASSLEWSGGEQYF	TGTGCCAGCAGCTTAGAATGGTCGGGGGGCGAGCAGTACTTC
.	TRBV7-8	TRBD2	TRBJ2-1	CASSLREGLAGLQFF	TGTGCCAGCAGCTTACGAGAGGGACTAGCGGGACTGCAGTTCTTC
.	TRBV25-1	.	TRBJ1-1	CASSEGWEGTMNTEAFF	TGTGCCAGCAGTGAAGGTTGGGAGGGCACAATGAACACTGAAGCTTTCTTT
.	TRBV19	TRBD2	TRBJ2-2	CASKPGLVTGELFF	TGTGCGAGTAAACCGGGACTAGTGACCGGGGAGCTGTTTTTT
.	TRBV5-1	.	TRBJ2-3	CASRERDQWTDTQYF	TGCGCCAGCAGAGAACGGGATCAGTGGACAGATACGCAGTATTTT
.	TRBV11-2	TRBD2	TRBJ2-1	CASRWAGRGSEQFF	TGTGCCAGCAGATGGGCGGGGAGGGGCAGTGAGCAGTTCTTC
few	TRBV5-1	TRBD2	TRBJ2-1	CASSPRLAGVNNEQFF	TGCGCCAGCAGCCCGCGACTAGCGGGAGTGAACAATGAGCAGTTCTTC
.	TRBV21-1	.	TRBJ1-1	CASSKEITGDPDTEAFF	TGTGCCAGCAGCAAAGAGATAACAGGGGATCCCGACACTGAAGCTTTCTTT
.	TRBV5-1	TRBD1	TRBJ2-1	CASSRQGVGSYNEQFF	TGCGCCAGCAGCAGACAGGGGGTTGGCTCCTACAATGAGCAGTTCTTC
few	TRBV6-5	TRBD1	TRBJ1-1	CASRTDRKTFF	TGTGCCAGCAGGACGGACAGGAAGACTTTCTTT